Listed below are T cell receptor beta chains from one sample, sequenced in a study of cytomegalovirus exposure and HLA in healthy donors. Data came from immunoSEQ multiplex PCR; TCRdb stores just in-frame clones and leaves some out. The top ten hold around 2.1% of the sample, which has tens of thousands of clones, 90% to 95% seen once. The sequenced sample consisted of PBMCs. All receptors derive from a woman younger than 30 in good health and CMV-seronegative. CDR3s include the opening cysteine and the closing phenylalanine or tryptophan. A D gene is named only where the DNA matches it firmly. Rows may omit the clone size; those that give it use once, few, many or a size class.

>.|TRBV30|.|TRBJ1-4
CAWSVLREPNEKLFF
TGTGCCTGGAGTGTATTAAGGGAGCCTAATGAAAAACTGTTTTTT
>.|TRBV9|.|TRBJ2-3
CASSVGHSSTDTQYF
TGTGCCAGCAGCGTAGGACATTCTAGCACAGATACGCAGTATTTT
>TRBD2|TRBV19|.|TRBJ2-1
CASKLRLAGGNEQFF
TGTGCCAGTAAGCTTAGGCTAGCGGGAGGTAATGAGCAGTTCTTC
>TRBD1|TRBV7-9|.|TRBJ1-4
CASSLVTGEKEKLFF
TGTGCCAGCAGCTTAGTAACAGGGGAAAAGGAAAAACTGTTTTTT
>.|TRBV7-9|.|TRBJ1-6
CASSKGREYNSPLHF
TGTGCCAGCAGCAAGGGGAGGGAATATAATTCACCCCTCCACTTT
>.|TRBV14|.|TRBJ2-7
CASSLTRSSYEQYF
TGTGCCAGCAGCCTTACTAGGAGCTCCTACGAGCAGTACTTC
>TRBD1|TRBV9|once|TRBJ1-2
CASSVEGTGWSGYTF
TGTGCCAGCAGCGTGGAAGGGACAGGGTGGTCTGGCTACACCTTC
>TRBD2|TRBV27|.|TRBJ2-1
CASSPSGRAFGEQFF
TGTGCCAGCAGTCCTAGCGGGAGGGCCTTTGGTGAGCAGTTCTTC
>.|TRBV7-9|.|TRBJ2-7
CASSLTDRNLYEQYF
TGTGCCAGCAGCCTCACAGACAGGAACCTCTACGAGCAGTACTTC
>.|TRBV21-1|.|TRBJ1-2
CARGVRTGYTF
TGTGCCCGCGGTGTTAGAACGGGCTACACCTTC
>.|TRBV6-5|.|TRBJ1-3
CASSYRGAGNTIYF
TGTGCCAGCAGTTATCGGGGGGCTGGAAACACCATATATTTT
>.|TRBV5-1|.|TRBJ2-5
CASSSLQGVETQYF
TGCGCCAGCAGCTCTCTACAAGGGGTAGAGACCCAGTACTTC
>.|TRBV5-1|.|TRBJ1-4
CASSNAGEKLFF
TGCGCCAGCAGCAATGCAGGGGAAAAACTGTTTTTT
>TRBD1|TRBV4-1|.|TRBJ1-3
CASSRPGQGATFSGNTIYF
TGCGCCAGCAGCCGGCCTGGACAGGGGGCCACCTTCTCTGGAAACACCATATATTTT
>.|TRBV19|.|TRBJ1-5
CASRASGVRVWNQPQHF
TGTGCCAGTAGGGCCTCAGGGGTCAGGGTTTGGAATCAGCCCCAGCATTTT
>.|TRBV7-2|.|TRBJ1-2
CASSSSVAAPLGYGYTF
TGTGCCAGCAGCTCCTCAGTGGCAGCACCCCTAGGCTATGGCTACACCTTC
>.|TRBV5-4|.|TRBJ2-7
CASSVQGLSYEQYF
TGTGCCAGCAGCGTACAGGGTTTAAGCTACGAGCAGTACTTC
>TRBD1|TRBV5-4|.|TRBJ1-4
CASSGDRATNEKLFF
TGTGCCAGCAGCGGGGACAGGGCGACTAATGAAAAACTGTTTTTT
>.|TRBV2|.|TRBJ2-3
CASRMDSLAQYF
TGTGCCAGCAGGATGGACAGCCTGGCGCAGTATTTT
>TRBD1|TRBV10-3|.|TRBJ1-3
CAISPRPGQGTGNTIYF
TGTGCCATCAGTCCACGCCCCGGACAGGGAACCGGAAACACCATATATTTT
>.|TRBV5-1|.|TRBJ2-5
CASSFSGSPQETQYF
TGCGCCAGCAGCTTTTCCGGGAGCCCACAAGAGACCCAGTACTTC
>TRBD1|TRBV28|.|TRBJ1-1
CASSFPGTGETFF
TGTGCCAGCAGTTTCCCCGGGACAGGGGAAACTTTCTTT
>TRBD1|TRBV5-1|.|TRBJ1-2
CASSQQGQGHGYTF
TGCGCCAGCAGCCAACAGGGACAGGGTCATGGCTACACCTTC
>TRBD1|TRBV14|.|TRBJ2-7
CASSPLHRTGYFEQYF
TGTGCCAGCAGCCCTTTACACCGGACAGGTTACTTCGAGCAGTACTTC
>.|TRBV2|.|TRBJ1-6
CASSEGSGIFRDSPLHF
TGTGCCAGCAGTGAAGGGTCAGGGATATTTCGCGATTCACCCCTCCACTTT
>.|TRBV7-8|once|TRBJ2-7
CASSWTGGRSSSYEQYF
TGTGCCAGCAGTTGGACGGGCGGGCGAAGCAGCTCCTACGAGCAGTACTTC
>TRBD1|TRBV5-1|.|TRBJ2-7
CASSFSAQGAVHEQYF
TGCGCCAGCAGCTTTTCCGCACAGGGGGCAGTCCACGAGCAGTACTTC